This T cell receptor beta chain was found in a study of control samples from healthy donors and cancer patients. The table lists this clone with a count of one. Data came from immunoSEQ multiplex PCR; TCRdb stores just in-frame clones and leaves some out. Among approximately 180,000 clones, roughly 94% were seen once, and the ten largest hold 1.3% to 1.5%. CDR1 SGHKS and CDR2 YYEKEE come from the germline V gene (reference sequence). V dropped 0 bases and J dropped 0 bases, with 7 bases sitting between them. The CDR3 covers 15 residues. The source of this sequence is a woman under 30 in good health. The chain carries TRBV5-5 and TRBJ2-1; D is uncertain. Sequenced: blood. This CDR3 reads CASSLEGSSYNEQFF. The CDR3 coding sequence is TGTGCCAGCAGCTTGGAGGGCAGCTCCTACAATGAGCAGTTCTTC.